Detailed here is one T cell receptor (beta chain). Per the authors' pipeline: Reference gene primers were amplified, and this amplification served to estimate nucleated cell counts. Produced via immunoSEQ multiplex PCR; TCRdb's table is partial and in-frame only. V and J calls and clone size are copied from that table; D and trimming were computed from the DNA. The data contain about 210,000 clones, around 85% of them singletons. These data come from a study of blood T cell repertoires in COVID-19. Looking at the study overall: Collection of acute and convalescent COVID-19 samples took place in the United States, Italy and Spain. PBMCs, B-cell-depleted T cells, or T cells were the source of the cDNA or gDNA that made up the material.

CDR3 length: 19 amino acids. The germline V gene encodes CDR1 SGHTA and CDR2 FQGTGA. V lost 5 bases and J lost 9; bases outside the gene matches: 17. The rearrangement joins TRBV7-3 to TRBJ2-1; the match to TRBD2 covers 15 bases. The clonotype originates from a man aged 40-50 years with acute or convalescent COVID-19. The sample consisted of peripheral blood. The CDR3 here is CASSPSGGWTSGRAGEQFF. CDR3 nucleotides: TGTGCCAGCAGCCCAAGTGGGGGTTGGACTAGCGGGAGGGCCGGTGAGCAGTTCTTC.